This T cell receptor beta chain derives from a study of spatial heterogeneity in lung cancer. Study-wide background: Consistent detection of more beta-chain than alpha-chain sequences was observed.

Regarding time point: sample taken at primary tumor resection. Donors were around 70 untreated early-stage non-small cell lung cancer patients. This clonotype counts as medium-sized. J lost 7 bases, V lost 1 base, and 4 bases had no gene match. CDR1 and CDR2 from the germline V gene are SGHVS and FQNEAQ. The CDR3 is 15 amino acids. Individually, TCR cDNA molecules were each labelled with a unique molecular identifier. TCRdb analysed the 5' RACE reads with MiXCR anew, one entry per CDR3 protein. The repertoire consists of tens of thousands of distinct CDR3 sequences, with 7% occurring once and the leading ten covering roughly an eighth.

This TCR was recovered from a male donor with early-stage non-small cell lung cancer. Sample: PBMCs, taken at surgery. V gene TRBV7-8 combines with J gene TRBJ1-6; 7 bases align to TRBD1. The CDR3 reads CASSLGQGRNSPLHF. The CDR3 region has the DNA TGTGCCAGCAGCTTAGGACAGGGAAGAAATTCACCCCTCCACTTT.